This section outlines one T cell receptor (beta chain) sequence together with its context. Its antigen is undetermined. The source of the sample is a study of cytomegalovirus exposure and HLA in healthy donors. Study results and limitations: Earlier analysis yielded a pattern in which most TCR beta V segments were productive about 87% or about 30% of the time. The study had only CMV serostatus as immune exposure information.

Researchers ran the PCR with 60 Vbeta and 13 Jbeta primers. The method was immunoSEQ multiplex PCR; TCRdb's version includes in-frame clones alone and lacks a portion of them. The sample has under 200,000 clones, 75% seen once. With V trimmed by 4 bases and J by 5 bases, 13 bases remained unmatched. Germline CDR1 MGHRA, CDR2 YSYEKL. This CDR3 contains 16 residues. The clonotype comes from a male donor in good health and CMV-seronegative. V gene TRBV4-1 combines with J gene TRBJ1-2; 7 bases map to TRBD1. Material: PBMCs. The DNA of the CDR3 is TGCGCCAGCAGCCTTTCTTCAGACAGGGACCCATATGGCTACACCTTC. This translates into CASSLSSDRDPYGYTF.